This TCR beta chain appears in the sequencing data of a study of T cell responses to AZD1222 COVID-19 vaccine. Study at large: Researchers grouped second doses given at about 4 or about 12 weeks into one pool. Study-level points and caveats: In the spike-specific TCR repertoire, nearly half reportedly target unmutated variant regions. It was only a handful of AZD1222 recipients who were seropositive at baseline. The donor group comprised mostly white British people and more females; the analysis possibly underestimated clonal diversity.

Generated by immunoSEQ multiplex PCR, the TCRdb table keeps only in-frame clones and is missing some. This sample has just under 85,000 clones, with roughly 82% found just once. The germline V gene has CDR1 GTSNPN and CDR2 SVGIG (reference sequence). V was clipped by 0 bases and J by 8 bases, with 10 bases between them. The CDR3 is 13 residues long. About this clone itself: The antigen is unknown.

Source: peripheral blood, taken on day 0 of AZD1222 vaccination. V usage is TRBV30 and J usage is TRBJ1-4, with a possible D match to TRBD1 (5 bases). This sequence originates from an adult in good health. CDR3 amino acids: CAWSVPGVEKLFF. The CDR3, as DNA: TGTGCCTGGAGTGTGCCGGGGGTCGAAAAACTGTTTTTT.